The present TCR beta chain was sequenced within a study of vaccination and CD4 T cells after COVID-19. Across the whole study: The study enrolled six male and four female convalescents, two of whom were Hispanic. Control cultures used a CEFX viral epitope pool, an HIV-1 Nef peptide pool, or no peptide.

The Oncomine TCR Beta short-read assay was applied to DNA of cultured CD4+ T cells. After culture, CD4+ T cells served as the source for genomic DNA extraction. Each CDR3 protein is one row after TCRdb ran MiXCR on the PCR reads. This table has more than 7,500 distinct CDR3 sequences, roughly 60% appearing once. CDR1 SGHRS and CDR2 YFSETQ come from the germline V gene. This CDR3 comprises 13 residues. V shed 4 bases and J shed 4 bases, with 9 bases lying between them. Treatment indicated: approximately 11-day PBMC culture with coronavirus spike peptide pools or control peptides (ViraFEST assay). As regards this clonotype: Its target is not known.

The receptor comes from a human donor who had recovered from COVID-19. The chain has TRBV5-1 and TRBJ1-5; D ambiguous. Material: CD4+ T cells from blood, cultured in vitro. CDR3 bases: TGCGCCAGCAGCAGCACTAAGAATCAGCCCCAGCATTTT. As protein: CASSSTKNQPQHF.